These 9 T cell receptor beta chains were sequenced from one sample in a study of blood T cells in healthy people across ages. A second PCR, run for roughly 7 to 11 cycles, used a sample-barcoded 5' primer plus a J-beta primer mix. TCRdb passed the 5' RACE reads through MiXCR, listing each CDR3 protein once. The sample records over a million distinct CDR3 sequences, approximately 42% being singletons. Material for sequencing was blood. These receptors all come from a woman between 18 and 29 years old in good health.

With regard to this clonotype: Relative to the germline gene, one junction end is altered; a read error may explain this. J is TRBJ1-2 and V is TRBV28; D unresolved. The length of the CDR3 is 16 residues. The germline V gene has CDR1 MDHEN and CDR2 SYDVKM. The CDR3 loop reads CAGSLGSAPANYGYTF. Written as DNA, the CDR3 is TGTGCCGGCAGTCTCGGATCGGCTCCAGCTAACTATGGCTACACCTTC.

The chain has TRBV30 and TRBJ1-2, with TRBD1 matching over 9 bases. CDR1 GTSNPN and CDR2 SVGIG come from the germline V gene (reference sequence). The CDR3 has 11 amino acids. V shed 7 bases, J shed 4 bases, and the junction held 1 base outside the gene matches. CDR3 sequence: CALDRGYGYTF. The CDR3 nucleotides read TGTGCCTTGGACAGGGGCTATGGCTACACCTTC.

This clonotype came up once. CDR3 sequence: CAIRTGVGVTDTQYF. In DNA, the CDR3 is TGTGCCATCAGGACGGGGGTCGGGGTGACAGATACGCAGTATTTT. The J gene is TRBJ2-3, the V gene TRBV10-3, with D perhaps matching TRBD2 (6 bases). Germline V gene sequence: CDR1 ENHRY, CDR2 SYGVKD. The CDR3 loop spans 15 amino acids. The V end lost 6 bases, the J end lost 3 bases, and 16 bases lay between the germline ends.

In regard to this clonotype: A much larger clonotype is one base distant, so this may be a read error. The V and J genes are TRBV7-2 and TRBJ2-3; 10 positions match TRBD2. The V gene's germline CDR1 is SGHTA and CDR2 FQGNSA. CDR3 length equals 16 residues. The CDR3 spells CASSLAPSGSTGTQYF. The DNA for the CDR3 is TGTGCCAGCAGCTTAGCTCCTAGCGGGAGCACAGGTACGCAGTATTTT.

The count of this clonotype is one. The V gene is TRBV15, the J gene TRBJ2-7; 11 nucleotides line up with TRBD1. Per the germline V gene, CDR1 is LNHNV and CDR2 is YYDKDF (reference sequence). Trimming cost V 5 bases and J 2 bases; bases outside gene matches: 2. The CDR3 loop spans 14 amino acids. This CDR3 reads CATSLGQGAYEQYF. The CDR3, as DNA: TGTGCCACCAGCTTGGGACAGGGGGCCTACGAGCAGTACTTC. The whole variable domain, filled in from reference TRBV15 and TRBJ2-7, reads DAMVIQNPRYQVTQFGKPVTLSCSQTLNHNVMYWYQQKSSQAPKLLFHYYDKDFNNEADTPDNFQSRRPNTSFCFLDIRSPGLGDTAMYLCATSLGQGAYEQYFGPGTRLTVT.

CDR3 loop: CSAALRGGNEKLFF. DNA for the CDR3: TGCAGTGCAGCGTTAAGGGGGGGTAATGAAAAACTGTTTTTT. The chain couples TRBV20-1 to TRBJ1-4; perhaps TRBD1 as D (6 bases). CDR3 length equals 14 residues. Deletions cut 6 bases from V and 4 bases from J, with 15 bases between. Germline V gives CDR1 DFQATT, CDR2 SNEGSKA (reference sequence).

V is TRBV21-1 and J is TRBJ2-6; the D call in the table, TRBD1, was not verified against the DNA. TRBV21-1 is classified as a pseudogene. This CDR3 spans 18 amino acids. CDR3 sequence reads: CASRWTMQALSGANVLTF. In nucleotides, the CDR3 is TGTGCCAGCAGGTGGACAATGCAGGCACTCTCTGGGGCCAACGTCCTGACTTTC.

The genes are TRBV7-2 and TRBJ1-4; D uncertain. Trimming left V 2 bases short and J 8 bases short, with 12 bases between. Germline V gene lookup returns CDR1 SGHTA and CDR2 FQGNSA. CDR3 length equals 14 residues. The CDR3 DNA sequence: TGTGCCAGCAGCTTATCATTCGGCGGCGAAAAACTGTTTTTT. This codes for CASSLSFGGEKLFF. Using reference TRBV7-2 and TRBJ1-4 for the parts outside the CDR3, the full variable domain is GAGVSQSPSNKVTEKGKDVELRCDPISGHTALYWYRQSLGQGLEFLIYFQGNSAPDKSGLPSDRFSAERTGGSVSTLTIQRTQQEDSAVYLCASSLSFGGEKLFFGSGTQLSVL.

This clonotype was picked up many times. This sequence joins TRBV28 and TRBJ2-7; 7 bases map to TRBD2. CDR3 length equals 14 residues. Germline CDR1 MDHEN, CDR2 SYDVKM. J was trimmed by 2 bases and V by 5 bases; bases with no gene match: 6. CDR3: CASSLKRGAYEQYF. DNA for the CDR3: TGTGCCAGCAGTCTTAAGCGGGGTGCCTACGAGCAGTACTTC.